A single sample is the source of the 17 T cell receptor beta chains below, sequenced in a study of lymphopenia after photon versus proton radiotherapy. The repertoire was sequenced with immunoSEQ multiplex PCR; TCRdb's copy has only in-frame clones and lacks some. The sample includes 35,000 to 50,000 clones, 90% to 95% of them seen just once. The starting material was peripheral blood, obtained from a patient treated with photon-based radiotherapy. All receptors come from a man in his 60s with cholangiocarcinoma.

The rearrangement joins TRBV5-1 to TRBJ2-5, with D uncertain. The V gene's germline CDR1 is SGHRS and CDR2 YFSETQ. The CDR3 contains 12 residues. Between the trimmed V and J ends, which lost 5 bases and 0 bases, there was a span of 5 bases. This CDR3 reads CASRVYQETQYF. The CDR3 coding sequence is TGCGCCAGCAGGGTTTACCAAGAGACCCAGTACTTC.

DNA for the CDR3: TGTGCCAGCAGCCCCCTGACAGGGGGCACAGATACGCAGTATTTT. Its translation: CASSPLTGGTDTQYF. The gene calls are TRBV6-1 and TRBJ2-3; 8 bases line up with TRBD1. Germline CDR1 MNHNS, CDR2 SASEGT. The V gene end was trimmed by 6 bases and the J gene end by 1 base; junction bases not matched to a gene: 6. The CDR3 has 15 amino acids.

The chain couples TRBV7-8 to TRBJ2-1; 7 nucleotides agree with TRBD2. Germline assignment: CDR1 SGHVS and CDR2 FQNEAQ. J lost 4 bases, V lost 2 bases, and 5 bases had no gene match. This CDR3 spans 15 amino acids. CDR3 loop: CASSLRLAAYNEQFF. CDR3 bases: TGTGCCAGCAGCTTAAGACTAGCCGCGTACAATGAGCAGTTCTTC.

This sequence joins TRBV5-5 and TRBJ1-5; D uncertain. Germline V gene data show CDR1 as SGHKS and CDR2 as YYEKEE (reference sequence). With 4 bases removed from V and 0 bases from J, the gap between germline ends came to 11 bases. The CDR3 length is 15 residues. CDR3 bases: TGTGCCAGCAGCCCAAGTTACAGTAGCAATCAGCCCCAGCATTTT. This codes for CASSPSYSSNQPQHF. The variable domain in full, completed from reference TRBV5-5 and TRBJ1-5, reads DAGVTQSPTHLIKTRGQQVTLRCSPISGHKSVSWYQQVLGQGPQFIFQYYEKEERGRGNFPDRFSARQFPNYSSELNVNALLLGDSALYLCASSPSYSSNQPQHFGDGTRLSIL.

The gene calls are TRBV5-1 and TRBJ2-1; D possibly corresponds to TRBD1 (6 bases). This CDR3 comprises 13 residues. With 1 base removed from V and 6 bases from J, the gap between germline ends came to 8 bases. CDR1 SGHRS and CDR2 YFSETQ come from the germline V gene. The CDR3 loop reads CASSLQGFNEQFF. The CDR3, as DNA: TGCGCCAGCAGCTTGCAGGGGTTCAATGAGCAGTTCTTC. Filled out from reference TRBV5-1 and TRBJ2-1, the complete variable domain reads KAGVTQTPRYLIKTRGQQVTLSCSPISGHRSVSWYQQTPGQGLQFLFEYFSETQRNKGNFPGRFSGRQFSNSRSEMNVSTLELGDSALYLCASSLQGFNEQFFGPGTRLTVL.

Here the CDR3 DNA reads TGTGCCAGCAGCTTAAGGCTCACCTACGAGCAGTACTTC. The encoded protein is CASSLRLTYEQYF. V gene TRBV11-3 combines with J gene TRBJ2-7; no definite D call. The CDR3 extends over 13 amino acids. Between the trimmed V and J ends, which lost 2 bases and 2 bases, there was a span of 7 bases. Germline CDR1 and CDR2: SGHNT and YENEEA.

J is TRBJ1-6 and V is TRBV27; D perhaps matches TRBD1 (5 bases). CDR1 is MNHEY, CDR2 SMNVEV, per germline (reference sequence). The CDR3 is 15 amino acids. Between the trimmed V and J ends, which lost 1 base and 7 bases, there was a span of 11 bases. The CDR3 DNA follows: TGTGCCAGCAGTTTATGGGGCGTTGAAAATTCACCCCTCCACTTT. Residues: CASSLWGVENSPLHF.

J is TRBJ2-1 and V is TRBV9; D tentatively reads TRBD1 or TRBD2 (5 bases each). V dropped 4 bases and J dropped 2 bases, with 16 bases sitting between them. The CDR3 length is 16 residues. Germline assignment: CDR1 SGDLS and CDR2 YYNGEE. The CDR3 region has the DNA TGTGCCAGCAGCTCAAGGGGTGATAGCGCCTACAATGAGCAGTTCTTC. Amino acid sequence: CASSSRGDSAYNEQFF. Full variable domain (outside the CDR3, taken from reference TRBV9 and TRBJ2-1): DSGVTQTPKHLITATGQRVTLRCSPRSGDLSVYWYQQSLDQGLQFLIQYYNGEERAKGNILERFSAQQFPDLHSELNLSSLELGDSALYFCASSSRGDSAYNEQFFGPGTRLTVL.

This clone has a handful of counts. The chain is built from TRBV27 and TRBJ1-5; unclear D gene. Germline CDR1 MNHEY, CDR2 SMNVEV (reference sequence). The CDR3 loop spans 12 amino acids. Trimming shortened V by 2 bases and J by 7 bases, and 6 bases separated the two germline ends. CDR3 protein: CASSLPGQPQHF. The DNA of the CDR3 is TGTGCCAGCAGTTTACCGGGGCAGCCCCAGCATTTT.

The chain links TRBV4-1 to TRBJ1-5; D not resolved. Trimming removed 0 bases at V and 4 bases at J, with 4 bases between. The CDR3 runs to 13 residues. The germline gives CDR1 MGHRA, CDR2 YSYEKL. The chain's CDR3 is CASSQDRNQPQHF. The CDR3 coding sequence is TGCGCCAGCAGCCAAGACAGGAATCAGCCCCAGCATTTT.

CDR3 bases: TGTGCCAGCAGCTTAGACACGGGCGGTGGCTACACCTTC. Amino acids: CASSLDTGGGYTF. The V gene is TRBV27, the J gene TRBJ1-2; D unresolved. V lost 6 bases and J lost 7, with 15 bases in between. CDR1 and CDR2 (germline): MNHEY, SMNVEV (reference sequence). The CDR3 extends over 13 amino acids.

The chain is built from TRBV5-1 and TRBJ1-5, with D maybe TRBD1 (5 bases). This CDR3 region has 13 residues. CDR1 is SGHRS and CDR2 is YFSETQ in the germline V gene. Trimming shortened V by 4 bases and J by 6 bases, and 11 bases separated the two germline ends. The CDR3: CASSPGVGQPQHF. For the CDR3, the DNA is TGCGCCAGCAGCCCGGGGGTCGGTCAGCCCCAGCATTTT.

CDR3 nucleotides: TGTGCCGTCGCCGGCGGGGGCCGGAGGGAGACCCAGTACTTC. Translating it yields CAVAGGGRRETQYF. This sequence joins TRBV2 and TRBJ2-5; perhaps TRBD2 as D (7 bases). The germline V gene has CDR1 SNHLY and CDR2 FYNNEI. The germline V and J ends were trimmed by 11 bases and 5 bases, with 21 bases remaining between them. The CDR3 runs 14 residues.

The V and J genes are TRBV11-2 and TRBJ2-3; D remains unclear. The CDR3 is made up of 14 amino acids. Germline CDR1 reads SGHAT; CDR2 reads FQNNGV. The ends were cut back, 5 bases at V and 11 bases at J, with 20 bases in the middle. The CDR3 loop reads CASSTRWTSSGQYF. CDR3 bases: TGTGCCAGCAGCACCCGCTGGACCAGTAGTGGGCAGTATTTT.

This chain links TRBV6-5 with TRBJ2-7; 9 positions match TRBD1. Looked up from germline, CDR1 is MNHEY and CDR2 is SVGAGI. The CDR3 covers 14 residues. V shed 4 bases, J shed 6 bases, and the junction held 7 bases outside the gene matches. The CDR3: CASSSTGTGSEQYF. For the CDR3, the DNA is TGTGCCAGCAGTTCAACCGGGACAGGGTCCGAGCAGTACTTC.

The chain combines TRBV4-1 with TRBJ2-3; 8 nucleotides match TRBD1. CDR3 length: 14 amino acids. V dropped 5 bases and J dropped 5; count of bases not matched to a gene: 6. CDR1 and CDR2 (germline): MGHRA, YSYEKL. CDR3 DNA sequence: TGCGCCAGCAGCACCAGGGGGCCGGTAGATACGCAGTATTTT. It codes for CASSTRGPVDTQYF.

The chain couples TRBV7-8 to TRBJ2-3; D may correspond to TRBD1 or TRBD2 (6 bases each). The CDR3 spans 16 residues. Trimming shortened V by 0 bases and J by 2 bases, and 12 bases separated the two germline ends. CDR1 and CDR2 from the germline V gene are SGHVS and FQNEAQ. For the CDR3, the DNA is TGTGCCAGCAGCTTAGCGTTAGGGGGGCACACAGATACGCAGTATTTT. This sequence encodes CASSLALGGHTDTQYF.